The rows below give T cell receptor beta chains drawn from one sample of a study of tumor-infiltrating lymphocytes in primary liver carcinoma. MiXCR, run by TCRdb on the multiplex PCR reads, gives a single entry per CDR3 protein. The data show approximately 100,000 distinct CDR3 sequences, around two thirds seen once. Specimen: liver tumor tissue from sampling region 2. These receptors were obtained from a woman aged 55-69 years with primary liver carcinoma and hepatitis B virus infection. Both conserved end residues are part of each CDR3. Each record gives: V gene, J gene, D gene, clone size, CDR3 DNA, CDR3 protein. The D gene is left open where the match is weak. Not all rows give a size; the values are once, few, many and, for expanded clones, a class.

TRBV15	TRBJ2-7	NA	NA	TGTGCCACCAGCAGCCCCCTGAAGGGTAGCGAGCAGTACTTC	CATSSPLKGSEQYF
TRBV12-2	TRBJ2-1	NA	NA	TGTGCAAGTCGTCGGACTAGCGGGTGGTGGGATGAGCAGTTCTTC	CASRRTSGWWDEQFF
TRBV14	TRBJ2-7	NA	many	TGTGCCAGCAGCCCGCACAACTACGAGCAGTACTTC	CASSPHNYEQYF
TRBV11-2	TRBJ2-7	NA	NA	TGTGCAAGCAGCTTTAGGGGAGCTAGTTACGGGCAGTACTTC	CASSFRGASYGQYF
TRBV29-1	TRBJ2-1	TRBD1	few	TGCAGCGTCGAACAGGGGAACGTGGGTGGGCAGTTCTTC	CSVEQGNVGGQFF
TRBV29-1	TRBJ1-1	TRBD1	NA	TGCAGCTCCCAGGGACAGGGGAACACTGAGGCTTCCTTT	CSSQGQGNTEASF
TRBV5-4	TRBJ2-5	TRBD2	many	TGTGCCAGCAGCCCCCGACTAGCGGGAGCAGAGACCCAGTACTTC	CASSPRLAGAETQYF
TRBV11-3	TRBJ2-3	TRBD2	NA	TGTGCCAGAAGCGCAGAGCGGCGGGACTACACGGATACGCAGTATTTT	CARSAERRDYTDTQYF
TRBV28	TRBJ2-7	NA	NA	TGTGCCAGCAGCCCAACTACAGGGATGGGAGAGCGGTACTTC	CASSPTTGMGERYF
TRBV12-3/TRBV12-4	TRBJ2-4	TRBD2	NA	TGTGCCAGCAGACCCGGGACTACTACAGCCAAAAACATTCATTACTTC	CASRPGTTTAKNIHYF
TRBV29-1	TRBJ2-1	TRBD1	once	TGCAGCGGAACCGGGACAGAGCTAAACAATGAGCATTTCTTC	CSGTGTELNNEHFF
TRBV11-2	TRBJ2-1	NA	NA	TGTGCCAGCAGCTTAGATCTGACGCGTGGGGGTAATGAGCAGCTCTTT	CASSLDLTRGGNEQLF
TRBV5-1	TRBJ2-1	TRBD2	NA	TGCGCCAGCAACTCAGCGGGGGGGGCCAATGATCAGTTCTTC	CASNSAGGANDQFF
TRBV11-2	TRBJ2-7	NA	once	TGTGCCAGCAGCCTAGTGGGGGGTATGGTCTACGAACAGCACTTC	CASSLVGGMVYEQHF
TRBV29-1	TRBJ1-1	TRBD1	NA	TGCAGCGTCAAACAGGGGGGTGACACTGAAGCTTTCTTT	CSVKQGGDTEAFF
TRBV29-1	TRBJ2-7	NA	once	TGCAGCGTTGAAGGCCAGGGCTACGATCAGTACTTC	CSVEGQGYDQYF
TRBV28	TRBJ2-3	TRBD1	NA	TGTGCCAGCAGTTTAGAGATGGACAGGGGGGGAACTATAACCAACGCAGATACGCAGTATTTT	CASSLEMDRGGTITNADTQYF
TRBV6-1	TRBJ1-5	TRBD1	NA	TGTGCCAGCAGGGACAGGGTGGTGCCCCAACAATTT	CASRDRVVPQQF
TRBV6-5	TRBJ2-1	TRBD2	NA	TGTGCCAGCACCCCCCCAACGGGAGGATTCGAGGAGTTCTTC	CASTPPTGGFEEFF
TRBV11-2	TRBJ1-2	NA	NA	TGTGCCAGCAGTTCCGAGACGGAATATGGGTACGCCTTC	CASSSETEYGYAF
TRBV28	TRBJ1-1	TRBD1	NA	TGTACCAGCAGTTATACAGGGGGCAACACTGAAGCTTTCTTT	CTSSYTGGNTEAFF
TRBV7-9	TRBJ2-7	TRBD2	few	TGTGCCAGCAGCTCCCGGACTAGTCAATCGGGTGAGCAGTACTTC	CASSSRTSQSGEQYF
TRBV11-2	TRBJ2-3	TRBD2	medium-sized	TGTGCCAGCAGCTTAACGGGACTAGCGGGAGGGCCGACAGATACGCAGTATTTT	CASSLTGLAGGPTDTQYF